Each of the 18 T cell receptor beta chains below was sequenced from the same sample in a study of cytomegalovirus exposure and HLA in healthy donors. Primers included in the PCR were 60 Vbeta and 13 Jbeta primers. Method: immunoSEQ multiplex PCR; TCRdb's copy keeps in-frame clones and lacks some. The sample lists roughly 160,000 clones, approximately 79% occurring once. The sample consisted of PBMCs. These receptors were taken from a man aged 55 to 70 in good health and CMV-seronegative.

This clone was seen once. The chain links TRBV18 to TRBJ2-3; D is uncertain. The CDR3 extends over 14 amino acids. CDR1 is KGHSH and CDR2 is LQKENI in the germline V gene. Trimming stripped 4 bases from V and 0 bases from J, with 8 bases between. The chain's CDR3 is CASSLQRSTDTQYF. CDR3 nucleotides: TGTGCCAGCTCACTTCAGAGGAGCACAGATACGCAGTATTTT.

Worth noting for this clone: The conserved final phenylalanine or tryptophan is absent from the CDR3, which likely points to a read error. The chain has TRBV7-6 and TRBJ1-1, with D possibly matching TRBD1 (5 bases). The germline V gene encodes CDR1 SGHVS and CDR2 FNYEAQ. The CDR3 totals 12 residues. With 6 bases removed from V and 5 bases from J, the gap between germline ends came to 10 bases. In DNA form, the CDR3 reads TGTGCCAGCAGTCTGCGGGGGACTGAAGCTTTCTGT. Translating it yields CASSLRGTEAFC.

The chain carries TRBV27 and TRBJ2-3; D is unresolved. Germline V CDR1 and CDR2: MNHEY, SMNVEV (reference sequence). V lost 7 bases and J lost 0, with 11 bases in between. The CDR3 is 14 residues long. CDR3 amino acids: CASKKERSTDTQYF. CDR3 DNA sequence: TGTGCCAGCAAAAAGGAGAGGAGCACAGATACGCAGTATTTT.

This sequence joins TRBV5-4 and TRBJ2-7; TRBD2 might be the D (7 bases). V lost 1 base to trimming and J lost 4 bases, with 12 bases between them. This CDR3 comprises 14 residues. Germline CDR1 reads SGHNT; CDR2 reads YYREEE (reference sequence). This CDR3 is CASSLMGGRYEQYF. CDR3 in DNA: TGTGCCAGCAGCTTGATGGGGGGGCGGTACGAGCAGTACTTC.

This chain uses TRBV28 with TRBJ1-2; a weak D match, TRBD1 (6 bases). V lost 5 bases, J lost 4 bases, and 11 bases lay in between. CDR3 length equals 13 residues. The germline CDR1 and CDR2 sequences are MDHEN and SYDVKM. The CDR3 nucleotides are TGTGCCAGCAGTAGACGGACAGCCTATGGCTACACCTTC. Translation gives CASSRRTAYGYTF.

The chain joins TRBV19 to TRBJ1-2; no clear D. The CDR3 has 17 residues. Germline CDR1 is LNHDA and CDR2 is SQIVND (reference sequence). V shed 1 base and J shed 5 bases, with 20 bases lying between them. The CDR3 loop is CASSIGYGQSVGYGYTF. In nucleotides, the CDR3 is TGTGCCAGTAGTATAGGTTATGGCCAGAGCGTAGGATATGGCTACACCTTC.

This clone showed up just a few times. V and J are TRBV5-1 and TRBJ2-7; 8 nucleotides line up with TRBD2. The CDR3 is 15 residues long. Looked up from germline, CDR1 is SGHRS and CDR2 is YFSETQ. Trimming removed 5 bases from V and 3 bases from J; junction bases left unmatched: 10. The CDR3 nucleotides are TGCGCCAGCAGGATGGGATTGCGGGGGGTCTACGAGCAGTACTTC. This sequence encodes CASRMGLRGVYEQYF.

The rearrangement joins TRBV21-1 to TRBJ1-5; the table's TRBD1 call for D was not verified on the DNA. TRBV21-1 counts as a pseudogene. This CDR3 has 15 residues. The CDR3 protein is CASSKAGRVAQPQHF. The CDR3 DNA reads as TGTGCCAGCAGCAAAGCGGGCAGGGTGGCTCAGCCCCAGCATTTT.

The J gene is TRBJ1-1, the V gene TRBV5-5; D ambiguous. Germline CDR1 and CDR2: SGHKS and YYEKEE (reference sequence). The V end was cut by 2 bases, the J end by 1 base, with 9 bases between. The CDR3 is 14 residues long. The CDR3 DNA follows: TGTGCCAGCAGCTTAATGCGGGGGAACACTGAAGCTTTCTTT. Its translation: CASSLMRGNTEAFF.

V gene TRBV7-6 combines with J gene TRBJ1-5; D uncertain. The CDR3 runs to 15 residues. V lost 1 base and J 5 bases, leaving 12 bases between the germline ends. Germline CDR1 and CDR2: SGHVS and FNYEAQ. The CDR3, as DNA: TGTGCCAGCAGCTTAGTTTCCCGAGGTGATCAGCCCCAGCATTTT. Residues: CASSLVSRGDQPQHF.

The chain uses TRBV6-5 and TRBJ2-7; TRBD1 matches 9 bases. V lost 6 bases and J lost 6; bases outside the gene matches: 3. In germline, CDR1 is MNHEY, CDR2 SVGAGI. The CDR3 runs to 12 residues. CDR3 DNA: TGTGCCAGCAGGGGGACAGGGCCCGAGCAGTACTTC. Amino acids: CASRGTGPEQYF.

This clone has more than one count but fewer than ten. DNA for the CDR3: TGTGCCAGCAGCTTGGGGGACAGGGGTGGCACCGGGGAGCTGTTTTTT. It is translated as CASSLGDRGGTGELFF. The chain is built from TRBV5-4 and TRBJ2-2, with 10 bases fitting TRBD1. The ends lost 0 bases at V and 4 bases at J; junction bases unmatched: 3. Germline CDR1 and CDR2: SGHNT and YYREEE (reference sequence). The CDR3 has 16 amino acids. Filled out from reference TRBV5-4 and TRBJ2-2, the complete variable domain reads ETGVTQSPTHLIKTRGQQVTLRCSSQSGHNTVSWYQQALGQGPQFIFQYYREEENGRGNFPPRFSGLQFPNYSSELNVNALELDDSALYLCASSLGDRGGTGELFFGEGSRLTVL.

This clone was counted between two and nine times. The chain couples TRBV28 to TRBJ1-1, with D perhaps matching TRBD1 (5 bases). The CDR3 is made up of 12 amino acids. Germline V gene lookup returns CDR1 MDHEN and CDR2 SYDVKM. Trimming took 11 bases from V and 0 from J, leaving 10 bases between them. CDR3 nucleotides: TGTGCCTGGGGGGGGTTGAACACTGAAGCTTTCTTT. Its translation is CAWGGLNTEAFF.

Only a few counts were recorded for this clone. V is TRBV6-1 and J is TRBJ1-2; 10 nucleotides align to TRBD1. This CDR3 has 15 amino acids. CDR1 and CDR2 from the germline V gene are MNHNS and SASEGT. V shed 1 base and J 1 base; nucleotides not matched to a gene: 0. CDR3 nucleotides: TGTGCCAGCAGTGAAGGGGACAGGGGTAACTATGGCTACACCTTC. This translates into CASSEGDRGNYGYTF.

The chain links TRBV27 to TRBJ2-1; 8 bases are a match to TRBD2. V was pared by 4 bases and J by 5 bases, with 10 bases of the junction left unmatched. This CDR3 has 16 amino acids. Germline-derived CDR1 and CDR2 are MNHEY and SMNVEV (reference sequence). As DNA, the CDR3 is TGTGCCAGCAGTTACGTAGTAGCGGGGTTAGACAATGAGCAGTTCTTC. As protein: CASSYVVAGLDNEQFF.

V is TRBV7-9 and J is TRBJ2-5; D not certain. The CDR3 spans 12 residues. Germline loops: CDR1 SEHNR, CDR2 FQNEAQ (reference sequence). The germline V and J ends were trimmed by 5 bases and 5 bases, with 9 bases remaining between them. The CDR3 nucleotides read TGTGCCAGCAGCACCAGCGTGGAGACCCAGTACTTC. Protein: CASSTSVETQYF.

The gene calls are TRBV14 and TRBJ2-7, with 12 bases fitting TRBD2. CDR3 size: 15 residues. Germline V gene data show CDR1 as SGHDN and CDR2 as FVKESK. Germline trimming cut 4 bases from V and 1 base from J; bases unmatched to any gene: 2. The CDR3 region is CASSPTSGRSYEQYF. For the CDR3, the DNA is TGTGCCAGCAGCCCTACTAGCGGGAGGTCCTACGAGCAGTACTTC. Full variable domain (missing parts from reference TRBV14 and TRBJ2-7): EAGVTQFPSHSVIEKGQTVTLRCDPISGHDNLYWYRRVMGKEIKFLLHFVKESKQDESGMPNNRFLAERTGGTYSTLKVQPAELEDSGVYFCASSPTSGRSYEQYFGPGTRLTVT.

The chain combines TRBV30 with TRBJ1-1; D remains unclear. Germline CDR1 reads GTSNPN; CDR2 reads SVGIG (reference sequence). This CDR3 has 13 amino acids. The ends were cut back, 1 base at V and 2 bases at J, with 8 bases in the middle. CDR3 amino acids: CAWSEQLNTEAFF. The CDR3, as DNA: TGTGCCTGGAGTGAACAGCTTAACACTGAAGCTTTCTTT.